These T cell receptor beta chains were read from a single sample in a study of PD-1 blockade in classical Hodgkin lymphoma. The data were produced by immunoSEQ multiplex PCR, yet TCRdb's version contains in-frame clones alone and is incomplete. Among roughly 38,000 clones, more than 85% were seen once, and the ten largest hold just over 5.5%. Here the sequenced sample was peripheral blood mononuclear cells (PBMCs), taken before the second cycle of nivolumab. The receptors come from a human donor with classical Hodgkin lymphoma. Both conserved end residues are part of each CDR3. The order of the fields is clone size, D gene, V gene, J gene, CDR3 protein, CDR3 DNA. The D gene is left open where the match is weak. Where a row states a size, it is once, few, many or the class of an expanded clone; other rows omit it.

clone_size: -
d_call: -
v_call: TRBV18
j_call: TRBJ2-5
cdr3_aa: CASSPPQGQETQYF
cdr3_nt: TGTGCCAGCTCACCTCCGCAGGGTCAAGAGACCCAGTACTTC

clone_size: -
d_call: -
v_call: TRBV19
j_call: TRBJ2-1
cdr3_aa: CASSARSAFNEQFF
cdr3_nt: TGTGCCAGTAGTGCTCGGAGCGCGTTCAATGAGCAGTTCTTC

clone_size: -
d_call: -
v_call: TRBV4-1
j_call: TRBJ1-2
cdr3_aa: CASSQEIPSKCTF
cdr3_nt: TGCGCCAGCAGCCAAGAGATTCCCTCTAAGTGCACCTTC

clone_size: -
d_call: -
v_call: TRBV4-2
j_call: TRBJ1-2
cdr3_aa: CASSQEGQGLHYGYTF
cdr3_nt: TGTGCCAGCAGCCAAGAAGGCCAGGGCCTGCACTATGGCTACACCTTC

clone_size: -
d_call: -
v_call: TRBV2
j_call: TRBJ2-3
cdr3_aa: CASSEQRTSTDTQYF
cdr3_nt: TGTGCCAGCAGTGAGCAGCGGACTAGCACAGATACGCAGTATTTT

clone_size: -
d_call: TRBD2
v_call: TRBV28
j_call: TRBJ2-2
cdr3_aa: CASSSLAGGTITLSTGELFF
cdr3_nt: TGTGCCAGCAGTTCGCTAGCGGGAGGGACTATTACCCTTAGCACCGGGGAGCTGTTTTTT

clone_size: -
d_call: TRBD2
v_call: TRBV10-3
j_call: TRBJ2-5
cdr3_aa: CAIRAGDQETQYF
cdr3_nt: TGTGCCATCCGGGCGGGGGACCAAGAGACCCAGTACTTC

clone_size: -
d_call: -
v_call: TRBV15
j_call: TRBJ1-2
cdr3_aa: CATSRDNHKRPGYTF
cdr3_nt: TGTGCCACCAGCAGAGATAACCATAAGCGGCCTGGCTACACCTTC

clone_size: -
d_call: -
v_call: TRBV5-4
j_call: TRBJ1-1
cdr3_aa: CASSSDRFYTEAFF
cdr3_nt: TGTGCCAGCAGCTCCGACAGGTTCTACACTGAAGCTTTCTTT

clone_size: -
d_call: -
v_call: TRBV4-3
j_call: TRBJ1-2
cdr3_aa: CASSQDGGGSNYGYTF
cdr3_nt: TGCGCCAGCAGCCAAGACGGGGGGGGGAGTAACTATGGCTACACCTTC

clone_size: -
d_call: TRBD1
v_call: TRBV15
j_call: TRBJ2-2
cdr3_aa: CATSSVRGTGELFF
cdr3_nt: TGTGCCACCAGCAGCGTCAGGGGGACCGGGGAGCTGTTTTTT

clone_size: -
d_call: -
v_call: TRBV5-8
j_call: TRBJ2-5
cdr3_aa: CASRQGGPQYF
cdr3_nt: TGTGCCAGCAGACAGGGAGGGCCCCAGTACTTC

clone_size: -
d_call: -
v_call: TRBV7-2
j_call: TRBJ1-5
cdr3_aa: CASSPTGTVSNQPQHF
cdr3_nt: TGTGCCAGCAGCCCAACCGGGACCGTAAGCAATCAGCCCCAGCATTTT

clone_size: once
d_call: TRBD1
v_call: TRBV6-5
j_call: TRBJ1-1
cdr3_aa: CASSQTHRGQTEAFF
cdr3_nt: TGTGCCAGCAGCCAAACCCACAGGGGGCAAACTGAAGCTTTCTTT

clone_size: -
d_call: -
v_call: TRBV28
j_call: TRBJ2-7
cdr3_aa: CASRIGGRPPYEQYF
cdr3_nt: TGTGCCAGCAGGATCGGCGGCAGGCCTCCGTACGAGCAGTACTTC

clone_size: once
d_call: -
v_call: TRBV4-1
j_call: TRBJ1-4
cdr3_aa: CASSPSGGGWEKLFF
cdr3_nt: TGCGCCAGCAGCCCCTCCGGAGGGGGGTGGGAAAAACTGTTTTTT

clone_size: -
d_call: -
v_call: TRBV19
j_call: TRBJ1-6
cdr3_aa: CASSIEFRVGLNSPLHF
cdr3_nt: TGTGCCAGTAGTATCGAATTCAGGGTCGGACTTAATTCACCCCTCCACTTT

clone_size: -
d_call: -
v_call: TRBV7-2
j_call: TRBJ1-6
cdr3_aa: CASSLGRAVNNSPLHF
cdr3_nt: TGTGCCAGCAGCTTAGGTCGGGCGGTCAATAATTCACCCCTCCACTTT

clone_size: -
d_call: TRBD2
v_call: TRBV18
j_call: TRBJ2-3
cdr3_aa: CASSQRTSGSPDTQYF
cdr3_nt: TGTGCCAGCTCACAACGGACTAGCGGGAGTCCAGATACGCAGTATTTT

clone_size: -
d_call: -
v_call: TRBV27
j_call: TRBJ1-6
cdr3_aa: CASSLLNSPLHF
cdr3_nt: TGTGCCAGCAGTTTACTTAATTCACCCCTCCACTTT

clone_size: -
d_call: -
v_call: TRBV7-6
j_call: TRBJ2-5
cdr3_aa: CASSTAVGLGETQYF
cdr3_nt: TGTGCCAGCAGCACAGCAGTGGGTCTCGGAGAGACCCAGTACTTC

clone_size: -
d_call: -
v_call: TRBV6-5
j_call: TRBJ2-5
cdr3_aa: CASSYLRQGGKTQYF
cdr3_nt: TGTGCCAGCAGTTACCTAAGACAGGGAGGAAAGACCCAGTACTTC

clone_size: -
d_call: TRBD2
v_call: TRBV10-2
j_call: TRBJ2-7
cdr3_aa: CASRDSGSRKDEQYF
cdr3_nt: TGCGCCAGCAGAGATAGCGGGAGCCGTAAGGACGAGCAGTACTTC

clone_size: -
d_call: TRBD1
v_call: TRBV5-1
j_call: TRBJ1-2
cdr3_aa: CASSPGQGIRGYTF
cdr3_nt: TGCGCCAGCAGCCCGGGACAGGGGATAAGGGGCTACACCTTC

clone_size: -
d_call: TRBD1
v_call: TRBV6-1
j_call: TRBJ1-1
cdr3_aa: CASRDPRQGETEAFF
cdr3_nt: TGTGCCAGCAGGGACCCCCGGCAGGGGGAAACTGAAGCTTTCTTT